One and the same sample provided the 12 T cell receptor beta chains below, sequenced in a study of blood T cell repertoires in COVID-19. Measured with immunoSEQ multiplex PCR; TCRdb has only the in-frame clones, and not every one. The data contain around 100,000 clones, 75% to 90% of them singletons. Sequencing input: peripheral blood. The receptors were gathered from a human donor in a cohort sampled during active or convalescent COVID-19.

The rearrangement joins TRBV27 to TRBJ1-1; D is unclear. The CDR3 spans 12 residues. The ends were cut back, 2 bases at V and 4 bases at J, with 5 bases in the middle. Germline V gene sequence: CDR1 MNHEY, CDR2 SMNVEV (reference sequence). The CDR3 bases are TGTGCCAGCAGTTTACCCGGCACTGAAGCTTTCTTT. Translating gives CASSLPGTEAFF.

This CDR3 reads CASSLMSGGNTGELFF. The CDR3 DNA follows: TGTGCCAGCAGCTTAATGTCAGGGGGCAACACCGGGGAGCTGTTTTTT. The rearrangement links TRBV7-3 to TRBJ2-2; 8 bases line up with TRBD1. Germline CDR1 is SGHTA and CDR2 is FQGTGA. The V and J ends lost 1 base and 2 bases, in that order; junction bases with no gene match: 3. This CDR3 is built from 16 residues.

The CDR3 protein is CASSPGDTGGETQYF. CDR3 bases: TGTGCCAGCAGCCCGGGGGACACCGGGGGGGAGACCCAGTACTTC. The V call is TRBV6-2 or TRBV6-3, the J call TRBJ2-5; possibly TRBD2 for D (7 bases). Trimming stripped 6 bases from V and 5 bases from J, with 19 bases between. The CDR3 has 15 residues. Germline V gives CDR1 MNHEY, CDR2 SVGEGT.

In this sample, this clone turned up a few times. The genes are TRBV3-1 (or the pseudogene TRBV3-2) and TRBJ1-1; D is perhaps TRBD1 (5 bases). The V and J ends lost 0 bases and 4 bases respectively, with 9 bases between them. The CDR3 contains 14 residues. Germline loops: CDR1 LGHDT, CDR2 YNNKEL (reference sequence). Here the CDR3 reads CASSQDYRSTEAFF. CDR3 coding DNA: TGTGCCAGCAGCCAAGACTACAGGTCCACTGAAGCTTTCTTT.

This sequence joins TRBV6-5 and TRBJ2-4; maybe TRBD1 (8 bases). The CDR3 runs to 13 residues. V was cut by 8 bases and J by 5 bases, with 13 bases left in between. The V gene's germline CDR1 is MNHEY and CDR2 SVGAGI. The chain's CDR3 is CASHRGGQNIQYF. In nucleotides, the CDR3 is TGTGCCAGCCACAGGGGGGGGCAAAACATTCAGTACTTC.

This clone appeared a single time. V usage is TRBV28 and J usage is TRBJ2-6; D is possibly TRBD2 (5 bases). In germline, CDR1 is MDHEN, CDR2 SYDVKM. The V end lost 11 bases, the J end lost 2 bases, and 13 bases lay between the germline ends. This CDR3 has 14 residues. CDR3 protein: CAFPGSAGANVLTF. The CDR3 nucleotides read TGTGCCTTTCCGGGATCGGCTGGGGCCAACGTCCTGACTTTC.

The V and J genes are TRBV20-1 and TRBJ1-2; D not resolved. The germline gives CDR1 DFQATT, CDR2 SNEGSKA (reference sequence). The V and J ends lost 3 bases and 6 bases respectively, with 5 bases between them. The length of the CDR3 is 10 residues. This chain's CDR3 is CSASEDGYTF. The CDR3 DNA reads as TGCAGTGCTAGCGAGGATGGCTACACCTTC.

The gene calls are TRBV10-2 and TRBJ2-3; D gene unclear. This CDR3 is built from 13 residues. Germline V lookup: CDR1 WSHSY, CDR2 SAAADI. The ends were cut back, 7 bases at V and 2 bases at J, with 10 bases in the middle. The CDR3 DNA follows: TGCGCCAGCACCGGAGACCACACAGATACGCAGTATTTT. Protein product: CASTGDHTDTQYF.

V gene TRBV5-1 combines with J gene TRBJ1-1; TRBD1 aligns across 7 bases. From germline, CDR1 is SGHRS and CDR2 YFSETQ. V lost 4 bases to trimming and J lost 5 bases; unmatched junction nucleotides: 8. This CDR3 is built from 14 residues. The CDR3 region is CASSTGTARTEAFF. CDR3 coding DNA: TGCGCCAGCAGCACGGGGACAGCAAGAACTGAAGCTTTCTTT.

This chain uses TRBV7-2 with TRBJ1-2, with 7 nucleotides matching TRBD1. The CDR3 is 15 amino acids. CDR1 is SGHTA and CDR2 is FQGNSA in the germline V gene. J gave up 3 bases and V 1 base, and 5 bases lay outside the gene matches. The chain's CDR3 is CASSLEAQGDYGYTF. CDR3 DNA sequence: TGTGCCAGCAGCTTAGAGGCGCAGGGGGACTATGGCTACACCTTC.

The genes are TRBV3-1 (or the pseudogene TRBV3-2) and TRBJ1-1; 8 bases are shared with TRBD1. Unmatched junction bases numbered 10, after V lost 7 bases and J lost 6 bases. The germline CDR1 and CDR2 sequences are LGHDT and YNNKEL (reference sequence). The CDR3 contains 14 residues. The CDR3 DNA reads TGTGCCAGCACCCAGGGGGCTGGGATCGCTGAAGCTTTCTTT. It encodes CASTQGAGIAEAFF.

This clone was seen only once. The junction differs from germline at one of its ends, possibly a read error. The chain joins TRBV7-2 to TRBJ2-3, with 10 bases lining up with TRBD2. CDR3 length equals 16 residues. CDR1 and CDR2 from the germline V gene are SGHTA and FQGNSA. The CDR3 spells CASSLASGGQTDTQYF. CDR3 coding DNA: TGTGCCAGCAGCCTAGCTAGCGGGGGACAGACAGATACGCAGTATTTT.